What follows are 31 T cell receptor beta chains derived from one specimen sequenced in a study of Tregs in tolerant kidney transplant recipients (dated by TCRdb to about 2019). The library relied on the immunoSEQ multiplex PCR assay. The immuneACCESS repertoire file appears here via TCRdb, limited to in-frame rearrangements. These files lack a portion of the clones; in checked studies, under half of the deficit traces to unresolved V genes, and the cause of the others is not known. The sample has under 300,000 clones on record, around 81% of them singletons. The ten largest account for about 0.58% of the sample. Sequenced input: CD4+ T cells from blood. These receptors came from a human donor in good health.

The gene calls are TRBV29-1 and TRBJ2-1; 7 positions agree with TRBD1. The J segment lost 6 bases and the V segment lost 4 bases, leaving 6 bases of the junction unmatched. The CDR3 covers 13 residues. Germline lookup yields CDR1 SQVTM and CDR2 ANQGSEA. The CDR3 DNA reads TGCAGCGTTGTAAGGGGGCTTGGCAATGAGCAGTTCTTC. Amino acids: CSVVRGLGNEQFF.

The V call is TRBV7-6, the J call TRBJ2-3; 9 nucleotides agree with TRBD2. Germline V lookup: CDR1 SGHVS, CDR2 FNYEAQ. J was trimmed by 2 bases and V by 1 base; bases with no gene match: 4. The CDR3 loop spans 16 amino acids. The CDR3, as DNA: TGTGCCAGCAGCTTAGAGTCTAGCGGGGTCACAGATACGCAGTATTTT. Translated: CASSLESSGVTDTQYF.

The rearrangement uses TRBV6-1 and TRBJ2-1; a possible D gene is TRBD2 (7 bases). The CDR3 is 15 residues long. Germline lookup yields CDR1 MNHNS and CDR2 SASEGT. V lost 6 bases, J lost 4 bases, and 16 bases lay in between. The CDR3 nucleotides are TGTGCCAGCAGGCAAGGGGGGACTACTTACAATGAGCAGTTCTTC. It translates to CASRQGGTTYNEQFF.

The chain carries TRBV7-2 and TRBJ1-6; TRBD1 matches at 8 bases. V was pared by 2 bases and J by 10 bases, with 10 bases of the junction left unmatched. CDR1 SGHTA and CDR2 FQGNSA come from the germline V gene. The CDR3 loop spans 16 amino acids. The CDR3 loop is CASSLNRQGLGSPLHF. The CDR3 DNA follows: TGTGCCAGCAGCTTAAACCGACAGGGGCTGGGGTCACCCCTCCACTTT.

The V and J genes are TRBV6-5 and TRBJ1-1; D is undetermined. V was clipped by 2 bases and J by 1 base, with 8 bases between them. There are 14 residues in the CDR3. From germline, CDR1 is MNHEY and CDR2 SVGAGI. The CDR3: CASSYEGRNTEAFF. For the CDR3, the DNA is TGTGCCAGCAGTTACGAAGGACGGAACACTGAAGCTTTCTTT.

The V call is TRBV5-4, the J call TRBJ2-7; tentatively, D is TRBD1 (5 bases). The CDR3 spans 16 residues. The germline CDR1 and CDR2 sequences are SGHNT and YYREEE (reference sequence). V was trimmed by 0 bases and J by 3 bases, leaving 16 bases between them. In DNA, the CDR3 is TGTGCCAGCAGCTTGGGTAGGGGCTTCGGCCTCTACGAGCAGTACTTC. Protein sequence: CASSLGRGFGLYEQYF.

This chain connects TRBV6-6 to TRBJ2-7, with D tentatively TRBD1 (7 bases). Trimming stripped 8 bases from V and 5 bases from J, with 13 bases between. CDR1 is MNHNY, CDR2 SVGAGI, per germline (reference sequence). CDR3 size: 12 residues. CDR3 in DNA: TGTGCCAGCCGCAGGGGGGCAAACGAGCAGTACTTC. As protein: CASRRGANEQYF.

The J gene is TRBJ2-1, the V gene TRBV7-6; 9 nucleotides agree with TRBD2. Trimming at V came to 1 base and at J to 9 bases, leaving 7 bases not matched to a gene. Germline V gene lookup returns CDR1 SGHVS and CDR2 FNYEAQ. There are 15 residues in the CDR3. CDR3 loop: CASSLEGLASSEQFF. CDR3 DNA sequence: TGTGCCAGCAGCTTAGAGGGACTAGCCTCAAGTGAGCAGTTCTTC.

This sequence joins TRBV30 and TRBJ1-5; unclear D gene. Germline V CDR1 and CDR2: GTSNPN, SVGIG (reference sequence). Trimming stripped 3 bases from V and 1 base from J, with 13 bases between. The CDR3 contains 15 residues. The CDR3 loop is CAWSHLGISNQPQHF. The DNA of the CDR3 is TGTGCCTGGAGCCATTTGGGGATCAGCAATCAGCCCCAGCATTTT.

This chain links TRBV18 with TRBJ2-7; 8 bases are shared with TRBD2. The junction had 5 bases not matched to a gene; V was cut back by 2 bases and J by 2 bases. The CDR3 extends over 15 amino acids. In germline, CDR1 is KGHSH, CDR2 LQKENI. This CDR3 is CASSPTLAGTYEQYF. Here the CDR3 DNA reads TGTGCCAGCTCACCAACTCTAGCGGGCACCTACGAGCAGTACTTC.

The chain recombines TRBV2 with TRBJ2-3; weak D call: TRBD1 (5 bases). The CDR3 runs to 14 residues. The ends were cut back, 6 bases at V and 2 bases at J, with 12 bases in the middle. The V gene's germline CDR1 is SNHLY and CDR2 FYNNEI. The CDR3, as DNA: TGTGCCAGCAGCCCGACAGTTATCACAGATACGCAGTATTTT. This sequence encodes CASSPTVITDTQYF.

In its sample, this clone was seen a few times. The chain has TRBV19 and TRBJ2-3; the D gene is possibly TRBD2 (5 bases). CDR1 is LNHDA and CDR2 is SQIVND in the germline V gene (reference sequence). The CDR3 extends over 13 amino acids. The ends were cut back, 5 bases at V and 5 bases at J, with 11 bases in the middle. CDR3 region: CASSRGFGDTQYF. For the CDR3, the DNA is TGTGCCAGTAGTCGGGGATTTGGAGATACGCAGTATTTT.

The V call is TRBV5-4, the J call TRBJ1-2, with D unresolved. The V gene lost 7 bases and the J gene lost 4 bases, with 14 bases spanning the gap. CDR3 length equals 13 residues. Germline CDR1 reads SGHNT; CDR2 reads YYREEE (reference sequence). This CDR3 is CASAKAGSYGYTF. CDR3 coding DNA: TGTGCCAGCGCGAAGGCGGGGAGCTATGGCTACACCTTC. Using reference TRBV5-4 and TRBJ1-2 for the parts outside the CDR3, the full variable domain is ETGVTQSPTHLIKTRGQQVTLRCSSQSGHNTVSWYQQALGQGPQFIFQYYREEENGRGNFPPRFSGLQFPNYSSELNVNALELDDSALYLCASAKAGSYGYTFGSGTRLTVV.

The chain uses TRBV27 and TRBJ2-7, with D perhaps matching TRBD1 (5 bases). V lost 1 base and J lost 4, with 17 bases in between. This CDR3 has 16 residues. Germline V gene data show CDR1 as MNHEY and CDR2 as SMNVEV (reference sequence). CDR3 sequence reads: CASSLLGAGQTYEQYF. For the CDR3, the DNA is TGTGCCAGCAGTTTATTAGGGGCAGGCCAAACGTACGAGCAGTACTTC.

This rearrangement joins TRBV18 to TRBJ2-1; D unresolved. The CDR3 spans 15 residues. Trimming removed 0 bases from V and 0 bases from J, with 6 bases in between. Looked up from germline, CDR1 is KGHSH and CDR2 is LQKENI. The CDR3 region is CASSPPASSYNEQFF. CDR3 nucleotide sequence: TGTGCCAGCTCACCACCTGCTAGCTCCTACAATGAGCAGTTCTTC.

The chain links TRBV19 to TRBJ2-5; 9 positions match TRBD2. The CDR3 covers 14 residues. Per germline, CDR1 LNHDA and CDR2 SQIVND (reference sequence). With 5 bases clipped from V and 2 bases from J, the junction kept 3 bases outside the gene matches. The CDR3 nucleotides are TGTGCCAGTAGTCCCAGCGGGGGGCAAGAGACCCAGTACTTC. Translated: CASSPSGGQETQYF.

This chain links TRBV28 with TRBJ1-1, with a weak D call TRBD1 (6 bases). V lost 5 bases, J lost 1 base, and 14 bases lay in between. The CDR3 loop spans 15 amino acids. The germline CDR1 and CDR2 sequences are MDHEN and SYDVKM. This chain's CDR3 is CASSPGTPRNTEAFF. CDR3 sequence (DNA): TGTGCCAGCAGTCCGGGGACACCGCGGAACACTGAAGCTTTCTTT.

This clone was counted a single time. J is TRBJ2-1 and V is TRBV2, with 7 bases fitting TRBD1. After removal of 11 bases from V and 9 bases from J, the junction contained 13 bases not matched to a gene. CDR3 length: 13 residues. CDR1 and CDR2 from the germline V gene are SNHLY and FYNNEI. The CDR3 reads CASSQDRTGEQFF. The CDR3 region has the DNA TGTGCCTCTTCCCAGGACAGGACGGGTGAGCAGTTCTTC.

This clone appeared a few times. V and J are TRBV28 and TRBJ2-7, with TRBD2 matching over 8 bases. The germline gives CDR1 MDHEN, CDR2 SYDVKM. J was trimmed by 5 bases and V by 3 bases; bases with no gene match: 6. This CDR3 is 14 amino acids long. CDR3 nucleotides: TGTGCCAGCAGTTTGTGGGCGGGAGGCCACGAGCAGTACTTC. Translating gives CASSLWAGGHEQYF. The complete variable domain, with remaining parts taken from reference TRBV28 and TRBJ2-7, reads DVKVTQSSRYLVKRTGEKVFLECVQDMDHENMFWYRQDPGLGLRLIYFSYDVKMKEKGDIPEGYSVSREKKERFSLILESASTNQTSMYLCASSLWAGGHEQYFGPGTRLTVT.

The rearrangement links TRBV6-1 to TRBJ1-2; the D gene is possibly TRBD1 (5 bases). Trimming removed 11 bases at V and 7 bases at J, with 8 bases between. The CDR3 is 9 residues long. Germline V gene sequence: CDR1 MNHNS, CDR2 SASEGT. The DNA of the CDR3 is TGTGCCGTTCAGGGTGGCTACACCTTC. This translates into CAVQGGYTF.

The chain joins TRBV19 to TRBJ1-1; D not resolved. Germline values: CDR1 LNHDA, CDR2 SQIVND (reference sequence). Trimming left V 3 bases short and J 7 bases short, with 15 bases between. The CDR3 spans 14 residues. The CDR3 bases are TGTGCCAGTAGTATGATCGTGGGCACGATTGAAGCTTTCTTT. Amino acids: CASSMIVGTIEAFF.

This clone has more than one count but fewer than ten. In DNA form, the CDR3 reads TGTGCCAGCAGCCAACATCCGGGAAACACCATATATTTT. Its translation: CASSQHPGNTIYF. The chain employs TRBV14 and TRBJ1-3; the D is unclear. The CDR3 sequence is 13 residues long. Trimming cost V 2 bases and J 4 bases, with 6 bases left between them. Germline loops: CDR1 SGHDN, CDR2 FVKESK.

This sequence joins TRBV30 and TRBJ2-7, with 7 nucleotides matching TRBD2. The trim removed 5 bases at V and 0 bases at J, leaving 1 base unmatched. This CDR3 comprises 12 residues. Germline CDR1 GTSNPN, CDR2 SVGIG (reference sequence). Here the CDR3 reads CAWGDYSYEQYF. CDR3 in DNA: TGTGCCTGGGGGGACTACTCCTACGAGCAGTACTTC. Using reference TRBV30 and TRBJ2-7 for the parts outside the CDR3, the full variable domain is SQTIHQWPATLVQPVGSPLSLECTVEGTSNPNLYWYRQAAGRGLQLLFYSVGIGQISSEVPQNLSASRPQDRQFILSSKKLLLSDSGFYLCAWGDYSYEQYFGPGTRLTVT.

The chain has TRBV7-8 and TRBJ2-3; the D gene is possibly TRBD1 (5 bases). The CDR3 sequence is 15 residues long. In germline, CDR1 is SGHVS, CDR2 FQNEAQ. Trimming took off 5 bases at V and 3 bases at J, with 15 bases between the two ends. This chain's CDR3 is CASSPREKVTDTQYF. In nucleotides, the CDR3 is TGTGCCAGCAGCCCCAGGGAAAAGGTAACAGATACGCAGTATTTT.

This clone appeared a few times. The chain is built from TRBV5-1 and TRBJ1-2, with 7 bases lining up with TRBD1. J was trimmed by 3 bases and V by 0 bases; bases with no gene match: 5. The CDR3 extends over 15 amino acids. Germline V gene lookup returns CDR1 SGHRS and CDR2 YFSETQ. The CDR3 region has the DNA TGCGCCAGCAGCTTGGCGGGCAGGGGGGACTATGGCTACACCTTC. Its translation: CASSLAGRGDYGYTF.

As to this clone: The same CDR3 can be traced to other DNA sequences in this sample. V is TRBV2 and J is TRBJ1-2; D is unclear. Germline V gene sequence: CDR1 SNHLY, CDR2 FYNNEI. The CDR3 has 13 residues. Trimming stripped 3 bases from V and 5 bases from J, with 10 bases between. In DNA, the CDR3 is TGTGCCAGCAGTGACGTGGCAGCTTATGGCTACACCTTC. Translation: CASSDVAAYGYTF.

The genes are TRBV10-2 and TRBJ2-5; D remains unclear. The CDR3 is made up of 11 amino acids. The germline V gene has CDR1 WSHSY and CDR2 SAAADI. The V gene lost 6 bases and the J gene lost 2 bases, with 4 bases spanning the gap. DNA for the CDR3: TGCGCCAGCAGGTTTCAAGAGACCCAGTACTTC. Encoded protein: CASRFQETQYF.

This chain links TRBV10-3 with TRBJ2-1, with 10 nucleotides matching TRBD1. The length of the CDR3 is 15 residues. The J segment lost 7 bases and the V segment lost 2 bases, leaving 5 bases of the junction unmatched. In germline, CDR1 is ENHRY, CDR2 SYGVKD. The CDR3 sequence: CAISEKTGGINEQFF. The CDR3 nucleotides are TGTGCCATCAGTGAGAAGACAGGGGGCATTAATGAGCAGTTCTTC.

A single count supports this clone. The chain carries TRBV15 and TRBJ2-1; 7 nucleotides line up with TRBD2. This CDR3 contains 18 residues. Germline V lookup: CDR1 LNHNV, CDR2 YYDKDF (reference sequence). The V and J ends lost 9 bases and 3 bases, in that order; junction bases with no gene match: 20. This chain's CDR3 is CATDPGHGQLASYNEQFF. The CDR3 region has the DNA TGTGCCACGGACCCTGGACATGGTCAACTAGCGAGCTACAATGAGCAGTTCTTC.

The chain employs TRBV18 and TRBJ1-1; D unclear. The CDR3 length is 14 residues. Germline assignment: CDR1 KGHSH and CDR2 LQKENI. V was shortened by 4 bases and J by 0 bases, with 9 bases between the two germline ends. In nucleotides, the CDR3 is TGTGCCAGCTCACTACTGGGGATGAACACTGAAGCTTTCTTT. It is translated as CASSLLGMNTEAFF.

The V call is TRBV19, the J call TRBJ1-5; TRBD1 aligns across 8 bases. Looked up from germline, CDR1 is LNHDA and CDR2 is SQIVND (reference sequence). Trimming cost V 5 bases and J 0 bases; bases outside gene matches: 3. CDR3 length: 15 residues. For the CDR3, the DNA is TGTGCCAGTAGTTCGGACAGGGCTAGCAATCAGCCCCAGCATTTT. Protein: CASSSDRASNQPQHF.